This T cell receptor beta chain was recorded in a study of T cells in Graves' hyperthyroidism and ophthalmopathy. Study-wide findings and caveats: Most clonotypes that expanded in the thyroid above 0.001 also showed up in blood. Ophthalmopathy, as predicted by the model, came a median 6.5 months after the prediction.

There were TCR beta CDR3 regions amplified from RNA transcripts. First-round RT-PCR of the TCR CDR3 relied on the HTBI primer set. TCRdb passed the multiplex PCR reads through MiXCR, listing each CDR3 protein once. The sample lists hundreds of thousands of distinct CDR3 sequences, 46% occurring once. Turning to this clonotype: Its antigen is undetermined.

The V gene's germline CDR1 is SNHLY and CDR2 FYNNEI. V lost 5 bases, J lost 0 bases, and 8 bases lay in between. This CDR3 has 14 residues. Exclusions: uncontrolled infection, other autoimmune disease, pregnancy, lactation. The rearrangement uses TRBV2 and TRBJ1-5; D is uncertain. The receptor's source is a woman between 18 and 30 years old with Graves' hyperthyroidism. The sample taken for sequencing was peripheral blood or thyroid tissue (not recorded which). The CDR3 protein is CASSRRYSNQPQHF. The CDR3 bases are TGTGCCAGCAGTCGGAGGTATAGCAATCAGCCCCAGCATTTT.